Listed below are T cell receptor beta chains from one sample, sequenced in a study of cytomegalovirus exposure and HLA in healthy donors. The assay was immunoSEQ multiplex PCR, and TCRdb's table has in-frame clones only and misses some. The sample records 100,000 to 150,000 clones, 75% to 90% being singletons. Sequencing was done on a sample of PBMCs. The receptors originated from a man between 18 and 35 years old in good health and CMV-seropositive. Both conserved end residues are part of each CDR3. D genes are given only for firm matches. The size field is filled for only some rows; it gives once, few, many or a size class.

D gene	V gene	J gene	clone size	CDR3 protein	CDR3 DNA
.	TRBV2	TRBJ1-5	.	CASSEVSEDQPQHF	TGTGCCAGCAGTGAGGTCAGTGAAGATCAGCCCCAGCATTTT
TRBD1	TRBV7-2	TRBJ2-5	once	CASSLASGTGVRLETQYF	TGTGCCAGCAGCTTAGCGTCCGGGACAGGGGTGAGGTTAGAGACCCAGTACTTC
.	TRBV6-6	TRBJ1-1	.	CASSSPGTEAFF	TGTGCCAGCAGTTCCCCGGGGACTGAAGCTTTCTTT
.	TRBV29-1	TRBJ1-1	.	CSVVSGRGAFF	TGCAGCGTTGTTTCCGGGCGGGGAGCTTTCTTT
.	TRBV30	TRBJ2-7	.	CAWSAIRDIPSYEQYF	TGTGCCTGGAGTGCTATCCGGGACATTCCTTCCTACGAGCAGTACTTC
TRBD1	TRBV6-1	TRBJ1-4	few	CARVQGGNEKLFF	TGTGCCAGGGTCCAGGGGGGTAATGAAAAACTGTTTTTT
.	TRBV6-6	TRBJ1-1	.	CASSDMGEGDTEAFF	TGTGCCAGCAGTGACATGGGGGAGGGGGACACTGAAGCTTTCTTT
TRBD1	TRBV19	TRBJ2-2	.	CASTSIEGQITGELFF	TGTGCCAGTACCTCCATTGAGGGACAGATCACCGGGGAGCTGTTTTTT
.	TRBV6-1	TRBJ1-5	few	CASSELGDVKPQHF	TGTGCCAGCAGTGAATTAGGGGATGTAAAGCCCCAGCATTTT
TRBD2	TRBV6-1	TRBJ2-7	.	CASSDHRLAGGNEQYF	TGTGCCAGCAGTGACCACCGACTAGCGGGGGGCAACGAGCAGTACTTC
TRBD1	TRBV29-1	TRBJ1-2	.	CSVPGQGRSRGYTF	TGCAGCGTTCCCGGACAGGGGCGCTCAAGGGGCTACACCTTC
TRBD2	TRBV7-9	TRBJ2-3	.	CASSLDGGVDTQYF	TGTGCCAGCAGCTTGGACGGGGGGGTAGATACGCAGTATTTT
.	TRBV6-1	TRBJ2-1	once	CASMGQPYNEQFF	TGTGCCAGCATGGGGCAGCCCTACAATGAGCAGTTCTTC
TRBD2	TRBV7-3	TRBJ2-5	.	CASSLMASGGQETQYF	TGTGCCAGCAGCTTAATGGCTAGCGGGGGTCAAGAGACCCAGTACTTC
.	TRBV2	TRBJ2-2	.	CASTLDSLNTGELFF	TGTGCCAGCACCCTGGACAGCCTTAACACCGGGGAGCTGTTTTTT
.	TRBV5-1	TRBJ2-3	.	CASSLAALADTQYF	TGCGCCAGCAGCTTGGCCGCTCTAGCAGATACGCAGTATTTT
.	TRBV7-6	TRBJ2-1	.	CASSQRTEFYNEQFF	TGTGCCAGCAGCCAAAGGACAGAGTTCTACAATGAGCAGTTCTTC
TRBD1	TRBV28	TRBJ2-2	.	CASSPGDRDGGELFF	TGTGCCAGCAGTCCAGGGGACAGGGATGGCGGGGAGCTGTTTTTT
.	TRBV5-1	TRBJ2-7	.	CASSLKPGDEQYF	TGCGCCAGCAGCTTAAAACCAGGGGACGAGCAGTACTTC
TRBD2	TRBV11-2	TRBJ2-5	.	CASSLAGGTSGGRETQYF	TGTGCCAGCAGCTTAGCGGGGGGGACTAGCGGGGGACGGGAGACCCAGTACTTC
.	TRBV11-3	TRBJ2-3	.	CASSLGTKLDLTQYF	TGTGCCAGCAGCTTAGGGACTAAACTAGACCTTACGCAGTATTTT
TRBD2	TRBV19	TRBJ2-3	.	CASTGGPGTDTQYF	TGTGCCAGTACGGGGGGGCCTGGCACAGATACGCAGTATTTT
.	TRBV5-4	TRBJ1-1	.	CASSLLGDPNTEAFF	TGTGCCAGCAGCTTGCTAGGGGATCCAAACACTGAAGCTTTCTTT
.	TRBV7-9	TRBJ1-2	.	CASSDGAQTGGYTF	TGTGCCAGCAGCGACGGAGCTCAGACGGGAGGCTACACCTTC
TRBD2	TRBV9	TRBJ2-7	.	CASSPKVAGVIYEQYF	TGTGCCAGCAGCCCAAAGGTAGCGGGGGTTATCTACGAGCAGTACTTC
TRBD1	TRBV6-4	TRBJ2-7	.	CASSEGQGAYEQYF	TGTGCCAGCAGTGAGGGACAGGGGGCCTACGAGCAGTACTTC
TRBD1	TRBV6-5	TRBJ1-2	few	CASSPLQGRQYGYTF	TGTGCCAGCAGTCCGTTACAGGGGCGGCAATATGGCTACACCTTC
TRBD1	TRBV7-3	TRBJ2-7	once	CASSLGTGNYEQYF	TGTGCCAGCAGCCTCGGGACAGGGAACTACGAGCAGTACTTC
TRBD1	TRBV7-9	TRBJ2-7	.	CASTGQGIHEQYF	TGTGCCAGCACGGGACAGGGGATCCACGAGCAGTACTTC
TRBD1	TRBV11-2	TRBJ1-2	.	CASSSIRDRDPNYGYTF	TGTGCCAGCAGTTCTATCCGGGACAGAGACCCTAACTATGGCTACACCTTC
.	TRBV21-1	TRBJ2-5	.	CASSKATPSGGANYQETQYF	TGTGCCAGCAGCAAAGCTACCCCCAGCGGGGGGGCCAATTACCAAGAGACCCAGTACTTC
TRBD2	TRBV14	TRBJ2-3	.	CASSQLAGSTDTQYF	TGTGCCAGCAGCCAATTAGCGGGGTCTACAGATACGCAGTATTTT
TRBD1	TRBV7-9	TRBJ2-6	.	CASSYRDRESSGANVLTF	TGTGCCAGCAGCTACCGGGACAGGGAGTCTTCTGGGGCCAACGTCCTGACTTTC
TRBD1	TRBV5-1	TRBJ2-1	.	CASSSERVGQDEQFF	TGCGCCAGCAGCTCGGAGAGGGTTGGACAGGATGAGCAGTTCTTC
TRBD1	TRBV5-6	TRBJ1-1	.	CASTTGGVGDEAFF	TGTGCCAGCACTACAGGGGGGGTGGGGGATGAAGCTTTCTTT
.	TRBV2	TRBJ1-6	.	CATAENSPLHF	TGTGCCACCGCAGAAAATTCACCCCTCCACTTT
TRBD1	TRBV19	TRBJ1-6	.	CASRQGVNNSPLHF	TGTGCCAGTCGACAGGGGGTTAATAATTCACCCCTCCACTTT
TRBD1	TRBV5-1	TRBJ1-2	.	CASSLGSTGGYGYTF	TGCGCCAGCAGCTTGGGGTCGACAGGGGGCTATGGCTACACCTTC
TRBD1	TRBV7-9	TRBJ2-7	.	CASSLSTGSYEQYF	TGTGCCAGCAGCCTGTCGACAGGGTCGTACGAGCAGTACTTC
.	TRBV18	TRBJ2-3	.	CASSPGVDTQYF	TGTGCCAGCTCACCGGGAGTTGATACGCAGTATTTT
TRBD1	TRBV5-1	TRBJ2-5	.	CASSLGTGQETQYF	TGCGCCAGCAGCTTGGGGACAGGGCAAGAGACCCAGTACTTC
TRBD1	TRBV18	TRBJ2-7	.	CASSPDRDPYEQYF	TGTGCCAGCTCACCAGACAGGGACCCCTACGAGCAGTACTTC
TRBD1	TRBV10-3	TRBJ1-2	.	CAINTGGHGYTF	TGTGCCATCAACACAGGGGGCCATGGCTACACCTTC
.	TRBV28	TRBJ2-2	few	CASSLTGELFF	TGTGCCAGCAGTCTCACCGGGGAGCTGTTTTTT
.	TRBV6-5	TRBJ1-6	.	CASRQGMGNNSPLHF	TGTGCCAGCAGACAGGGAATGGGAAATAATTCACCCCTCCACTTT
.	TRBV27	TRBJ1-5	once	CASSLQINQPQHF	TGTGCCAGCAGTTTACAGATAAATCAGCCCCAGCATTTT
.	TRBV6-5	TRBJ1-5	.	CASSYGQGFQPQHF	TGTGCCAGCAGTTACGGGCAGGGGTTTCAGCCCCAGCATTTT
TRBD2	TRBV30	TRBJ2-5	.	CAWIPRGTSGGVTQYF	TGTGCCTGGATTCCACGGGGGACTAGCGGGGGGGTGACCCAGTACTTC
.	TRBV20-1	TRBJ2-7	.	CSASRDNEQYF	TGCAGTGCTAGCAGGGACAACGAGCAGTACTTC
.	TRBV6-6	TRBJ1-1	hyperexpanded	CASSYSAGHWAFF	TGTGCCAGCAGTTACTCGGCGGGGCATTGGGCTTTCTTT
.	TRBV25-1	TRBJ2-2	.	CASSDPSGGPRGTGELFF	TGTGCCAGCAGTGATCCCTCGGGGGGCCCCCGAGGGACCGGGGAGCTGTTTTTT
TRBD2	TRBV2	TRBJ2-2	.	CASMGRDSSDGELFF	TGTGCCAGCATGGGGAGGGACTCGTCGGACGGGGAGCTGTTTTTT
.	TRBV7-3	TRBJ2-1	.	CASSGGLPGDEQFF	TGTGCCAGCAGCGGGGGACTCCCCGGGGATGAGCAGTTCTTC
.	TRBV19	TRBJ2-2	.	CASSLAGDGELFF	TGTGCCAGTAGTTTAGCAGGGGACGGGGAGCTGTTTTTT
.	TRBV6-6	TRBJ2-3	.	CASSSPRDKHTDTQYF	TGTGCCAGCAGTTCCCCCCGGGACAAGCACACAGATACGCAGTATTTT
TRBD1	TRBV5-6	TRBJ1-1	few	CASRRGQGVRGGEAIF	TGTGCCAGCAGACGCGGACAGGGGGTAAGGGGAGGGGAAGCAATCTTT
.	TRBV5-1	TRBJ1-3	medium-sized	CASSLYEDFGDTIYF	TGCGCCAGCAGCTTATATGAGGACTTCGGAGACACCATATATTTT
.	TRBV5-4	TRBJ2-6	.	CASSLGAGIVLSGANVLTF	TGTGCCAGCAGCTTGGGAGCGGGTATAGTTTTATCTGGGGCCAACGTCCTGACTTTC
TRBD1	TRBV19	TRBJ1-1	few	CASNNLGAGGNTEAFF	TGTGCCAGTAACAATTTGGGGGCAGGGGGTAACACTGAAGCTTTCTTT
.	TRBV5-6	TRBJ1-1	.	CASSWRYVGTEAFF	TGTGCCAGCAGCTGGAGGTACGTGGGGACTGAAGCTTTCTTT